The 29 T cell receptor beta chains given below trace back to one sample, sequenced in a study of identical twins. TCRdb re-analysed the 5' RACE reads in MiXCR, keeping a single row per CDR3 protein. The sample carries some 600,000 distinct CDR3 sequences, roughly 7.2% recorded once. The same data also contributed to another study, on yellow fever vaccine responses in identical twins.

Sequences were obtained from PBMCs. These receptors were taken from a woman aged 18-30 years in good health.

The table lists this clonotype with a few counts. The genes are TRBV5-1 and TRBJ2-2; TRBD1 agrees at 8 bases. Trimming at V came to 4 bases and at J to 6 bases, leaving 8 bases not matched to a gene. The length of the CDR3 is 15 residues. Germline V CDR1 and CDR2: SGHRS, YFSETQ. The CDR3 DNA sequence: TGCGCCAGCAGCGACAGGGGAGTTATTTCCGGGGAGCTGTTTTTT. Translating gives CASSDRGVISGELFF. Complete variable domain (other parts from reference TRBV5-1 and TRBJ2-2): KAGVTQTPRYLIKTRGQQVTLSCSPISGHRSVSWYQQTPGQGLQFLFEYFSETQRNKGNFPGRFSGRQFSNSRSEMNVSTLELGDSALYLCASSDRGVISGELFFGEGSRLTVL.

The sample holds a few counts of this clonotype. The rearrangement uses TRBV6-1 and TRBJ2-7, with 7 bases identical to TRBD2. The germline CDR1 and CDR2 sequences are MNHNS and SASEGT. Trimming cost V 2 bases and J 0 bases; bases outside gene matches: 4. The CDR3 is 15 amino acids. The CDR3 nucleotides are TGTGCCAGCAGTGAACTGACTAGCACCTCCTACGAGCAGTACTTC. Translating gives CASSELTSTSYEQYF.

This clonotype was observed many times. V gene TRBV4-1 combines with J gene TRBJ2-4; D is possibly TRBD1 (5 bases). This CDR3 is built from 18 residues. Germline V gives CDR1 MGHRA, CDR2 YSYEKL. V lost 0 bases and J lost 0, with 15 bases in between. The chain's CDR3 is CASSQDLPDTLAKNIQYF. The CDR3 DNA reads TGCGCCAGCAGCCAAGACCTTCCGGACACCCTAGCCAAAAACATTCAGTACTTC.

This clonotype has more than one count but fewer than ten. The rearrangement links TRBV10-3 to TRBJ2-1, with 8 nucleotides matching TRBD2. The CDR3 length is 16 residues. Losses at the gene ends were 7 bases for V and 9 bases for J; bases not matched to a gene: 17. Germline assignment: CDR1 ENHRY and CDR2 SYGVKD. CDR3 sequence: CAITRAVAGGPREQFF. CDR3 bases: TGTGCCATCACCCGAGCGGTGGCGGGAGGACCGCGTGAGCAGTTCTTC.

This clonotype appeared many times. V usage is TRBV10-3 and J usage is TRBJ2-1, with D unresolved. Germline CDR1 and CDR2: ENHRY and SYGVKD. V dropped 3 bases and J dropped 4 bases, with 7 bases sitting between them. There are 13 residues in the CDR3. The CDR3 nucleotides are TGTGCCATCAGTGAAATTGGTTACAATGAGCAGTTCTTC. Its translation is CAISEIGYNEQFF.

This clonotype has only a few counts. This chain links TRBV6-1 with TRBJ2-2; TRBD2 matches 9 bases. V lost 7 bases to trimming and J lost 1 base; unmatched junction nucleotides: 4. Germline values: CDR1 MNHNS, CDR2 SASEGT. The CDR3 totals 15 residues. CDR3 nucleotides: TGTGCCAGCATCCCTAGCGGGGAGAACACCGGGGAGCTGTTTTTT. It specifies CASIPSGENTGELFF.

This clonotype was recorded a few times. The rearrangement links TRBV9 to TRBJ2-5, with D maybe TRBD2 (6 bases). This CDR3 spans 18 amino acids. V lost 3 bases, J lost 4 bases, and 25 bases lay in between. Germline loops: CDR1 SGDLS, CDR2 YYNGEE. CDR3 sequence: CASSARSPLAESRETQYF. CDR3 sequence (DNA): TGTGCCAGCAGCGCCAGATCTCCACTAGCAGAGAGTAGAGAGACCCAGTACTTC.

This chain links TRBV6-1 with TRBJ2-2; 9 bases fit TRBD1. In germline, CDR1 is MNHNS, CDR2 SASEGT. J gave up 4 bases and V 6 bases, and 6 bases lay outside the gene matches. The CDR3 length is 15 residues. This CDR3 reads CASRRQGGVTGELFF. DNA of the CDR3: TGTGCCAGCAGACGACAGGGGGGGGTCACCGGGGAGCTGTTTTTT.

This chain uses TRBV6-5 with TRBJ1-1; 8 nucleotides align to TRBD1. Germline CDR1 reads MNHEY; CDR2 reads SVGAGI. CDR3 length equals 12 residues. The V segment lost 8 bases and the J segment 11 bases; nucleotides outside the gene matches: 10. In nucleotides, the CDR3 is TGTGCCAGCGTGGACAGGGCCCGCGGGGCTTTCTTT. This sequence encodes CASVDRARGAFF.

The genes are TRBV20-1 and TRBJ2-1; TRBD2 aligns across 9 bases. The CDR3 contains 17 residues. Germline V gene sequence: CDR1 DFQATT, CDR2 SNEGSKA (reference sequence). The V gene end was trimmed by 1 base and the J gene end by 6 bases; junction bases not matched to a gene: 13. In nucleotides, the CDR3 is TGCAGTGCTAGAGTTGGATTTGGACTAGCGAGTACCAATGAGCAGTTCTTC. This gives the protein CSARVGFGLASTNEQFF.

This clonotype was detected many times. CDR3 in DNA: TGCGCCAGCAGCCAAAGTTCGACCCTCCAAGAGACCCAGTACTTC. This translates into CASSQSSTLQETQYF. The genes are TRBV4-1 and TRBJ2-5; no definite D call. This CDR3 comprises 15 residues. Trimming removed 2 bases from V and 1 base from J, with 11 bases in between. Germline V gives CDR1 MGHRA, CDR2 YSYEKL.

The J gene is TRBJ2-7, the V gene TRBV5-1, with TRBD1 matching 7 bases. Germline V gene data show CDR1 as SGHRS and CDR2 as YFSETQ. This CDR3 contains 15 residues. Unmatched junction bases numbered 8, after V lost 2 bases and J lost 3 bases. CDR3 nucleotide sequence: TGCGCCAGCAGCTTTGGACAGGATACCAACTACGAGCAGTACTTC. It is translated as CASSFGQDTNYEQYF.

This clonotype was recorded many times. The J gene is TRBJ1-4, the V gene TRBV6-1, with TRBD1 matching 11 bases. V lost 6 bases and J lost 7; bases outside the gene matches: 4. From germline, CDR1 is MNHNS and CDR2 SASEGT. CDR3 length: 14 residues. The CDR3 sequence is CASSGQGAGEKLFF. CDR3 bases: TGTGCCAGCAGCGGACAGGGGGCTGGTGAAAAACTGTTTTTT.

This clonotype was counted at least ten times. The genes are TRBV12-3 or TRBV12-4 and TRBJ2-6, with D perhaps matching TRBD2 (6 bases). Trimming shortened V by 0 bases and J by 0 bases, and 9 bases separated the two germline ends. CDR3 length equals 17 residues. The CDR3 DNA reads as TGTGCCAGCAGTTTAGCGGGAGGTCACTCTGGGGCCAACGTCCTGACTTTC. This sequence encodes CASSLAGGHSGANVLTF.

About this clonotype itself: One end of the junction does not line up with germline, which may come from a read error. The CDR3 is CASSLGGSGANVPTF. CDR3 in DNA: TGCGCCAGCAGCTTGGGAGGCTCTGGGGCCAACGTCCCGACTTTC. V is TRBV5-1 and J is TRBJ2-6; D is possibly TRBD1 (5 bases). Germline V lookup: CDR1 SGHRS, CDR2 YFSETQ. CDR3 length: 15 residues. The whole variable domain, filled in from reference TRBV5-1 and TRBJ2-6, reads KAGVTQTPRYLIKTRGQQVTLSCSPISGHRSVSWYQQTPGQGLQFLFEYFSETQRNKGNFPGRFSGRQFSNSRSEMNVSTLELGDSALYLCASSLGGSGANVPTFGAGSRLTVL.

The chain couples TRBV29-1 to TRBJ2-5; 8 bases align to TRBD2. There are 15 residues in the CDR3. Germline V gene sequence: CDR1 SQVTM, CDR2 ANQGSEA. The J segment lost 7 bases and the V segment lost 5 bases, leaving 15 bases of the junction unmatched. The chain's CDR3 is CSVLTGTGGPGTQYF. CDR3 DNA sequence: TGCAGCGTTCTGACCGGGACGGGAGGGCCGGGGACCCAGTACTTC.

This clonotype was picked up a small number of times. The chain is built from TRBV20-1 and TRBJ2-1; D may correspond to TRBD1 or TRBD2 (5 bases each). The V end was cut by 5 bases, the J end by 0 bases, with 11 bases between. The CDR3 loop spans 14 amino acids. Germline V lookup: CDR1 DFQATT, CDR2 SNEGSKA (reference sequence). The CDR3 DNA reads TGCAGTGCTCGGGACCCGAGCTCCTACAATGAGCAGTTCTTC. Translated, it gives CSARDPSSYNEQFF.

The chain joins TRBV6-5 to TRBJ2-1; D may match TRBD1 or TRBD2 (5 bases each). Trimming left V 1 base short and J 10 bases short, with 14 bases between. The CDR3 loop spans 14 amino acids. Germline V gene lookup returns CDR1 MNHEY and CDR2 SVGAGI. In DNA form, the CDR3 reads TGTGCCAGCAGTTACTTAGGGACCCCTGGGGAGCAGTTCTTC. Its translation is CASSYLGTPGEQFF.

The J gene is TRBJ2-5, the V gene TRBV11-2; weak D call: TRBD1 (6 bases). Germline CDR1 SGHAT, CDR2 FQNNGV. This CDR3 has 16 residues. V was shortened by 3 bases and J by 7 bases, with 21 bases between the two germline ends. The CDR3 nucleotides read TGTGCCAGCAGCTTTAGTCGGCCGAGCCCAGGGGTGACCCAGTACTTC. Its protein product is CASSFSRPSPGVTQYF. The whole variable domain, remainder taken from reference TRBV11-2 and TRBJ2-5, is EAGVAQSPRYKIIEKRQSVAFWCNPISGHATLYWYQQILGQGPKLLIQFQNNGVVDDSQLPKDRFSAERLKGVDSTLKIQPAKLEDSAVYLCASSFSRPSPGVTQYFGPGTRLLVL.

This rearrangement joins TRBV3-1 to TRBJ2-5; D assignment may be TRBD1 or TRBD2 (5 bases each). Trimming shortened V by 0 bases and J by 3 bases, and 11 bases separated the two germline ends. The V gene's germline CDR1 is LGHDT and CDR2 YNNKEL (reference sequence). The CDR3 is made up of 15 amino acids. CDR3 nucleotide sequence: TGTGCCAGCAGCCAAGATAAGGGACCCGAAGAGACCCAGTACTTC. Amino acids: CASSQDKGPEETQYF.

This clonotype was counted many times. The rearrangement joins TRBV25-1 to TRBJ2-7, with a possible D match to TRBD1 (6 bases). Germline values: CDR1 MGHDK, CDR2 SYGVNS. The V gene lost 4 bases and the J gene lost 0 bases, with 16 bases spanning the gap. This CDR3 contains 16 residues. The DNA of the CDR3 is TGTGCCAGCAGTGCCACACCGGGACAATCCTCCTACGAGCAGTACTTC. Translation: CASSATPGQSSYEQYF.

This clonotype was recorded at least ten times. V gene TRBV25-1 combines with J gene TRBJ2-6, with unresolved D. The CDR3 is 14 amino acids. V lost 4 bases and J lost 1, with 5 bases in between. Germline V gives CDR1 MGHDK, CDR2 SYGVNS. The CDR3, as DNA: TGTGCCAGCAGTGCCAGATCTGGGGCCAACGTCCTGACTTTC. It encodes CASSARSGANVLTF.

The chain has TRBV29-1 and TRBJ2-3; possible D gene TRBD2, 5 bases. Trimming shortened V by 6 bases and J by 0 bases, and 13 bases separated the two germline ends. Per germline, CDR1 SQVTM and CDR2 ANQGSEA. The CDR3 has 14 amino acids. This CDR3 is CSVRTGSSTDTQYF. CDR3 coding DNA: TGCAGCGTCCGGACGGGATCGAGCACAGATACGCAGTATTTT.

This clonotype has ten or more counts. V gene TRBV6-5 combines with J gene TRBJ2-3; maybe TRBD2 (5 bases). The CDR3 has 13 residues. V shed 3 bases and J shed 4 bases, with 8 bases lying between them. From germline, CDR1 is MNHEY and CDR2 SVGAGI. The DNA of the CDR3 is TGTGCCAGCAGTTATGCAGCGGCAGATACGCAGTATTTT. It is translated as CASSYAAADTQYF.

This chain uses TRBV12-3 or TRBV12-4 with TRBJ2-1; 12 nucleotides agree with TRBD2. The V and J ends lost 2 bases and 0 bases, in that order; junction bases with no gene match: 5. The CDR3 has 18 residues. CDR3 DNA: TGTGCCAGCAGTTTACGACTAGCGGGGGATTACTCCTACAATGAGCAGTTCTTC. It translates to CASSLRLAGDYSYNEQFF.

This clonotype came up a few times. The rearrangement joins TRBV6-5 to TRBJ2-2; no clear D. CDR3 length: 13 residues. Germline loops: CDR1 MNHEY, CDR2 SVGAGI. V lost 2 bases to trimming and J lost 5 bases, with 6 bases between them. CDR3 loop: CASSYGQTGELFF. The CDR3, as DNA: TGTGCCAGCAGTTACGGGCAGACCGGGGAGCTGTTTTTT.

This clonotype was counted a few times. The V and J genes are TRBV28 and TRBJ2-1, with TRBD1 as a possible D gene (6 bases). The CDR3 consists of 14 residues. With 7 bases removed from V and 5 bases from J, the gap between germline ends came to 15 bases. In germline, CDR1 is MDHEN, CDR2 SYDVKM. CDR3 bases: TGTGCCAGCACCCAGGGGACACCGAACAATGAGCAGTTCTTC. Its translation is CASTQGTPNNEQFF.

This clonotype was recorded at least ten times. The rearrangement uses TRBV7-8 and TRBJ2-2; tentatively, D is TRBD2 (5 bases). Per germline, CDR1 SGHVS and CDR2 FQNEAQ. There are 16 residues in the CDR3. The ends were cut back, 1 base at V and 0 bases at J, with 9 bases in the middle. Written as DNA, the CDR3 is TGTGCCAGCAGCTTAGTTGAGGGCCCGAACACCGGGGAGCTGTTTTTT. This gives the protein CASSLVEGPNTGELFF.

The chain links TRBV10-3 to TRBJ2-2, with D maybe TRBD1 (6 bases). CDR1 and CDR2 from the germline V gene are ENHRY and SYGVKD. The CDR3 extends over 14 amino acids. V was clipped by 8 bases and J by 2 bases, with 12 bases between them. The CDR3 protein is CAIRQDINTGELFF. CDR3 coding DNA: TGTGCCATCCGACAGGACATAAACACCGGGGAGCTGTTTTTT.